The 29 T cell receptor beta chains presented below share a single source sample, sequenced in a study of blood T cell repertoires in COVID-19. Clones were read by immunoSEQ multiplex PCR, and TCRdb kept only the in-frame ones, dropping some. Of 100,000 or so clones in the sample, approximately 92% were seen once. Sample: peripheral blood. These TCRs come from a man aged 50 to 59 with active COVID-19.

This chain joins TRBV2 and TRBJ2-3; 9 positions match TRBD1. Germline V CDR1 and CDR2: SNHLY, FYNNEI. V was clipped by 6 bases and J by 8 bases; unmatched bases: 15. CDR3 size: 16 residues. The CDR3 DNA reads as TGTGCCAGCAGCTTCCCGGGACAGGGCGGTAAGGGTACGCAGTATTTT. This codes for CASSFPGQGGKGTQYF.

The CDR3 DNA reads as TGTGCCAGCAGCGTGACTAGCGGGGACGTTTACAATGAGCAGTTCTTC. The encoded protein is CASSVTSGDVYNEQFF. The rearrangement joins TRBV11-3 to TRBJ2-1; 11 bases fit TRBD2. J gave up 4 bases and V 5 bases, and 7 bases lay outside the gene matches. The CDR3 runs 16 residues. Germline CDR1 and CDR2: SGHNT and YENEEA.

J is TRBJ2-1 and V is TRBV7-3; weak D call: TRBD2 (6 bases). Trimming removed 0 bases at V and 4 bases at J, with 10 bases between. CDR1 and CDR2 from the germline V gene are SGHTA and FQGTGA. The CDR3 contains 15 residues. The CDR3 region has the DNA TGTGCCAGCAGCTTAACTAGCGGCCGGTACAATGAGCAGTTCTTC. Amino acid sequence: CASSLTSGRYNEQFF. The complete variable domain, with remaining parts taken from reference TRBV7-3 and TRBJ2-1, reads GAGVSQTPSNKVTEKGKYVELRCDPISGHTALYWYRQSLGQGPEFLIYFQGTGAADDSGLPNDRFFAVRPEGSVSTLKIQRTERGDSAVYLCASSLTSGRYNEQFFGPGTRLTVL.

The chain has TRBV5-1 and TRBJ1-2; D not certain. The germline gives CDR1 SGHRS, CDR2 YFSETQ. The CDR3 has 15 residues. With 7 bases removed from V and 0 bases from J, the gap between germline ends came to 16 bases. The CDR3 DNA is TGCGCCAGCTCGGCGGAATTCCGGGCTAACTATGGCTACACCTTC. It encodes CASSAEFRANYGYTF.

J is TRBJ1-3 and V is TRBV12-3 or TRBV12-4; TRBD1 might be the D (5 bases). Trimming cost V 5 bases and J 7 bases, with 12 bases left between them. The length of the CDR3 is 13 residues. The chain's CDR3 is CASSQGLGNTIYF. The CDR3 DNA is TGTGCCAGCAGTCAGGGCCTGGGGAACACCATATATTTT.

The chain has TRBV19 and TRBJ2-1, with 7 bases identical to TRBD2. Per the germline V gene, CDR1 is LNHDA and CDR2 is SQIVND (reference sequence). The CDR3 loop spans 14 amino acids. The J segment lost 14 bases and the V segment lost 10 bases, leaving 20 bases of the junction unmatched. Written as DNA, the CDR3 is TGTGCCACCGCGGGAGTAAACTCGGTGAGAGAAGAGTTCTTC. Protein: CATAGVNSVREEFF.

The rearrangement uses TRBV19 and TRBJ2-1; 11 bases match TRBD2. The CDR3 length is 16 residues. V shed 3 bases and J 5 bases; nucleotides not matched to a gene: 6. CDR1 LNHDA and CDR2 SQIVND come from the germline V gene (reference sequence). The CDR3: CASSMLAGGMNNEQFF. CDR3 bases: TGTGCCAGTAGTATGCTAGCGGGAGGTATGAACAATGAGCAGTTCTTC.

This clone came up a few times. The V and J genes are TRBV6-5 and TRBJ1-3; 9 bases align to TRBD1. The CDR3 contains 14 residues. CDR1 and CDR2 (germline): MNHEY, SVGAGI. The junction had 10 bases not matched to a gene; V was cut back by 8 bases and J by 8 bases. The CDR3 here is CASGGVQGADTIYF. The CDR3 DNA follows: TGTGCCAGCGGCGGGGTACAGGGGGCGGACACCATATATTTT.

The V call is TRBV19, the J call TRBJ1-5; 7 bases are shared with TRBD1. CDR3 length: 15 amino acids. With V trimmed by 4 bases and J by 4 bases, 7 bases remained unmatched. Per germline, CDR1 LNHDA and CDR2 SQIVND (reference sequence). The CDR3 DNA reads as TGTGCCAGTAGTACAGGGGGTCTACCAAATCAGCCCCAGCATTTT. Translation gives CASSTGGLPNQPQHF. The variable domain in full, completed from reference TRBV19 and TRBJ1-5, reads DGGITQSPKYLFRKEGQNVTLSCEQNLNHDAMYWYRQDPGQGLRLIYYSQIVNDFQKGDIAEGYSVSREKKESFPLTVTSAQKNPTAFYLCASSTGGLPNQPQHFGDGTRLSIL.

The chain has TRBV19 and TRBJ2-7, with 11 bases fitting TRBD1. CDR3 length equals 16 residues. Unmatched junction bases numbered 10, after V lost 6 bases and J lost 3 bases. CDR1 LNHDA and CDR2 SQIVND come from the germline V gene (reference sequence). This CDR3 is CASRPGQGVLSYEQYF. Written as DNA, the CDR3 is TGTGCCAGTAGACCGGGACAGGGGGTACTTAGCTACGAGCAGTACTTC.

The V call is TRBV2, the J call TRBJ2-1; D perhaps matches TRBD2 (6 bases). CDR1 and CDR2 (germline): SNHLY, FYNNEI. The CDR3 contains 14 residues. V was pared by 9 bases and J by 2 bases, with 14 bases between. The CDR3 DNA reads TGTGCCAGAAGCCTAGCGCAAACCTACAATGAGCAGTTCTTC. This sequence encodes CARSLAQTYNEQFF.

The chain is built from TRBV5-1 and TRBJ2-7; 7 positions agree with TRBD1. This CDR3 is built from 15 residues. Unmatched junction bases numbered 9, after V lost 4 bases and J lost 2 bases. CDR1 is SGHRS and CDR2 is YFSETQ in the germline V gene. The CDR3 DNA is TGCGCCAGCAGCATAGGGACAGCTACAACCTACGAGCAGTACTTC. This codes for CASSIGTATTYEQYF.

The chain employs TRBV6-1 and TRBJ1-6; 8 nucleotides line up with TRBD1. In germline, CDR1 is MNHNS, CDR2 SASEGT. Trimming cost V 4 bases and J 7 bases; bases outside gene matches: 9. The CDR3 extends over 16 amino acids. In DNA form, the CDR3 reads TGTGCCAGCAGTGCGAACGGATCAGGGGGCAATTCACCCCTCCACTTT. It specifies CASSANGSGGNSPLHF.

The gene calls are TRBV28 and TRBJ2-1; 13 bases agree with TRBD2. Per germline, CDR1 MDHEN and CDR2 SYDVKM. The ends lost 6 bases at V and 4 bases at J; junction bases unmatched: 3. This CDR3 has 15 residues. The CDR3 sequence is CASSTTSGRYNEQFF. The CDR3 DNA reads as TGTGCCAGCAGCACGACTAGCGGGAGGTACAATGAGCAGTTCTTC. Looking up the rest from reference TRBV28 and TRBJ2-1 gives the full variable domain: DVKVTQSSRYLVKRTGEKVFLECVQDMDHENMFWYRQDPGLGLRLIYFSYDVKMKEKGDIPEGYSVSREKKERFSLILESASTNQTSMYLCASSTTSGRYNEQFFGPGTRLTVL.

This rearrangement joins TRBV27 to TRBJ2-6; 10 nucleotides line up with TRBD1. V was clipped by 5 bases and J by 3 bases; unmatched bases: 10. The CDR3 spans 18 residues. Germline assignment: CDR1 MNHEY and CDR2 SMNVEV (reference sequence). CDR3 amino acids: CASSLWDRGEDGANVLTF. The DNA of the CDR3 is TGTGCCAGCAGTCTATGGGACAGGGGAGAGGATGGGGCCAACGTCCTGACTTTC.

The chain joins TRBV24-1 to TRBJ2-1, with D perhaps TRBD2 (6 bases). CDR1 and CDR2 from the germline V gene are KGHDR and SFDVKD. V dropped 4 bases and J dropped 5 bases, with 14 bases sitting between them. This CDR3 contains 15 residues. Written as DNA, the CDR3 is TGTGCCACCAGTGAGGAGGGATTGGGTAACAATGAGCAGTTCTTC. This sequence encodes CATSEEGLGNNEQFF.

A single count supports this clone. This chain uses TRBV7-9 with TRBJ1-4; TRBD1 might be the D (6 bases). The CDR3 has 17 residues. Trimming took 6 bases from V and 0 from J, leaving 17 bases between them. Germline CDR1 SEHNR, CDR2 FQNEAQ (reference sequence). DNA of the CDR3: TGTGCCAGCAGTCGAGACAGGTCCCTTTCAACTAATGAAAAACTGTTTTTT. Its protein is CASSRDRSLSTNEKLFF.

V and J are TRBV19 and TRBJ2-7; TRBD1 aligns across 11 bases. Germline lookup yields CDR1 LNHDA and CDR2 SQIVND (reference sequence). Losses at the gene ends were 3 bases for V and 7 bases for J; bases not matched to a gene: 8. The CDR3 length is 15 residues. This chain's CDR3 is CASSMDRGPALEQYF. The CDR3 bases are TGTGCCAGTAGTATGGACAGGGGGCCAGCCCTAGAGCAGTACTTC.

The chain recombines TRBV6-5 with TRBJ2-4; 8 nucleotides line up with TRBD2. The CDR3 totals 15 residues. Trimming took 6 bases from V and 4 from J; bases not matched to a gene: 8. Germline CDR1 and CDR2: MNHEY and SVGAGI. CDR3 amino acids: CASSYITGGKNIQYF. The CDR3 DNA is TGTGCCAGCAGCTATATAACGGGGGGGAAAAACATTCAGTACTTC.

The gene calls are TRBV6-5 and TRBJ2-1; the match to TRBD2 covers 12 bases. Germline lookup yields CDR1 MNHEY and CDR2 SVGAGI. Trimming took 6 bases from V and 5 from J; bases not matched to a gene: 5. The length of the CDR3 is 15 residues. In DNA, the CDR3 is TGTGCCAGCAGCCTAGGACTAGCGGGAAACAATGAGCAGTTCTTC. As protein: CASSLGLAGNNEQFF.

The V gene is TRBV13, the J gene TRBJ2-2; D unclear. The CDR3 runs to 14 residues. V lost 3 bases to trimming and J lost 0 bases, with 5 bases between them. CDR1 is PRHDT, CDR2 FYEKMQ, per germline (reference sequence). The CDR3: CASSFTPNTGELFF. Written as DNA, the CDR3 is TGTGCCAGCAGCTTCACACCGAACACCGGGGAGCTGTTTTTT.

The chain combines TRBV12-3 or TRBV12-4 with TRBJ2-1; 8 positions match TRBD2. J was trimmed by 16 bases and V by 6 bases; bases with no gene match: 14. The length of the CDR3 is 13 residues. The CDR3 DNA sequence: TGTGCCAGCAGAGGGGGGAGCGGGAGTAACTGTTTCTTC. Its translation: CASRGGSGSNCFF.

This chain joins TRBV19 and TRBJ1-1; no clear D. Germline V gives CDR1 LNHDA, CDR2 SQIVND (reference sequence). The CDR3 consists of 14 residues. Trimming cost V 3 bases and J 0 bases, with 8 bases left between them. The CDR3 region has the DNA TGTGCCAGTAGTATTGCAGCGATGAACACTGAAGCTTTCTTT. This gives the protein CASSIAAMNTEAFF.

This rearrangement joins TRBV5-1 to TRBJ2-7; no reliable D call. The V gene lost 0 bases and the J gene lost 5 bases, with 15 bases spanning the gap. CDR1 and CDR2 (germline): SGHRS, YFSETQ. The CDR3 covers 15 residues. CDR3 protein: CASSLAQRRGDEQYF. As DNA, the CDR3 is TGCGCCAGCAGCTTGGCCCAAAGGCGAGGCGACGAGCAGTACTTC.

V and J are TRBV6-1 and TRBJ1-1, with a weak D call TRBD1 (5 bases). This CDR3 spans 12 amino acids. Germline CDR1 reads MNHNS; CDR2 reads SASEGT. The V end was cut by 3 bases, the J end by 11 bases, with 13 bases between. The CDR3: CASSELTAPAFF. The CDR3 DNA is TGTGCCAGCAGTGAGTTGACAGCCCCCGCTTTCTTT.

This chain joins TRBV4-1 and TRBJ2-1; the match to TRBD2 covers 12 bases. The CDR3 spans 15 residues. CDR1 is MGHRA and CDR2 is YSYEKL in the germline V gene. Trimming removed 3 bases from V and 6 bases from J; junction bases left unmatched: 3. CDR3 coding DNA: TGCGCCAGCAGCCATCCGACTAGCGGGAGCAATGAGCAGTTCTTC. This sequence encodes CASSHPTSGSNEQFF.

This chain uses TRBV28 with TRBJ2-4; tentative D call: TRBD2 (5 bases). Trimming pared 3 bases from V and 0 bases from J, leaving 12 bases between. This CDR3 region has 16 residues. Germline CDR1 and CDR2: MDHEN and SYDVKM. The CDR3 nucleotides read TGTGCCAGCAGTTTTCGGTCGGCGGGAGCCAAAAACATTCAGTACTTC. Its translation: CASSFRSAGAKNIQYF.

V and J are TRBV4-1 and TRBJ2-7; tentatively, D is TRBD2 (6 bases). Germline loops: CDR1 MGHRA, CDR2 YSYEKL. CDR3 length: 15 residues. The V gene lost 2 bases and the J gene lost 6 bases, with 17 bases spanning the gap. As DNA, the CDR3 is TGCGCCAGCAGCCAACCGGGACTGATGGATACCGAGCAGTACTTC. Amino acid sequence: CASSQPGLMDTEQYF.

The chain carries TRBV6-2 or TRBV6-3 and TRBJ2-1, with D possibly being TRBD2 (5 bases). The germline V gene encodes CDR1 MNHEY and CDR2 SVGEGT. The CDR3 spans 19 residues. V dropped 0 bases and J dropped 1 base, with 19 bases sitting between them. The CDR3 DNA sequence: TGTGCCAGCAGTTACTCGCAGACCTCTCGAGCGGCATCCTACAATGAGCAGTTCTTC. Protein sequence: CASSYSQTSRAASYNEQFF.